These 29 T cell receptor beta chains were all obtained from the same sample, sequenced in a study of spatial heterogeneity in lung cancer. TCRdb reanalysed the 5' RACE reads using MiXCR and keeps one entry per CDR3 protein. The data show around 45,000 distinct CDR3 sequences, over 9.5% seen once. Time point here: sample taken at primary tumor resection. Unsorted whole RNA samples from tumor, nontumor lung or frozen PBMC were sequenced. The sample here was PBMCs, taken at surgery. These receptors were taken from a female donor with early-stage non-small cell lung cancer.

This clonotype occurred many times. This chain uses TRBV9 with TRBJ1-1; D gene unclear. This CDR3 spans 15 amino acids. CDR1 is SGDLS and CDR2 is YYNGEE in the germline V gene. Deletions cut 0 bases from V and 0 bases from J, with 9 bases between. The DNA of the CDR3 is TGTGCCAGCAGCGTAGAGCACGGATTGAACACTGAAGCTTTCTTT. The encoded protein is CASSVEHGLNTEAFF.

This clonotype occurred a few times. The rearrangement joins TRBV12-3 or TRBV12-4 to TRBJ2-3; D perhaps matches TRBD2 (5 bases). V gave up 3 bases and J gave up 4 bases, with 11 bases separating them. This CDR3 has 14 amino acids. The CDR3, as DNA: TGTGCCAGCAGTTTTACTAGGCGCGCAGATACGCAGTATTTT. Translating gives CASSFTRRADTQYF.

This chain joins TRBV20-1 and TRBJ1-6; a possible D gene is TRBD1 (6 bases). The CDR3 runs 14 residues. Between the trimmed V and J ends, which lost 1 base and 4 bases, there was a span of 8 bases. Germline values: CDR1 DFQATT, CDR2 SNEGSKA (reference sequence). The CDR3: CSARGTAYNSPLHF. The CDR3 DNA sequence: TGCAGTGCTAGAGGGACAGCTTATAATTCACCCCTCCACTTT.

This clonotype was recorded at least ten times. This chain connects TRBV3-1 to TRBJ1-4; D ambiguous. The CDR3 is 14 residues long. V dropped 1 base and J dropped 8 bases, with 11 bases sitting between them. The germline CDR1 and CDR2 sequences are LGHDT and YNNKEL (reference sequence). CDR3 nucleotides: TGTGCCAGCAGCCAAGCTGGACGAGGCGAAAAACTGTTTTTT. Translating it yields CASSQAGRGEKLFF.

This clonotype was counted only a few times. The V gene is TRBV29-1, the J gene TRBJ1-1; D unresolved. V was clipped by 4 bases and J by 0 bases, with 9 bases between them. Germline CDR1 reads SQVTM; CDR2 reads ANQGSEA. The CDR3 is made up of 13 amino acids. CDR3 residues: CSVVGRLNTEAFF. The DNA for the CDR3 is TGCAGCGTTGTTGGCAGATTGAACACTGAAGCTTTCTTT.

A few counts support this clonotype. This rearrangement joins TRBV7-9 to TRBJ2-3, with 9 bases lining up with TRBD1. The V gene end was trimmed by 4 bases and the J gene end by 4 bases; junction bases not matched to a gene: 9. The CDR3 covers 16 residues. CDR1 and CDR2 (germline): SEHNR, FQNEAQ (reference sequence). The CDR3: CASSSSRDRVADTQYF. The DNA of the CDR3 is TGTGCCAGCAGCTCATCCCGGGACAGGGTCGCAGATACGCAGTATTTT. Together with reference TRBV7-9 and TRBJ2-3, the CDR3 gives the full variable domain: DTGVSQNPRHKITKRGQNVTFRCDPISEHNRLYWYRQTLGQGPEFLTYFQNEAQLEKSRLLSDRFSAERPKGSFSTLEIQRTEQGDSAMYLCASSSSRDRVADTQYFGPGTRLTVL.

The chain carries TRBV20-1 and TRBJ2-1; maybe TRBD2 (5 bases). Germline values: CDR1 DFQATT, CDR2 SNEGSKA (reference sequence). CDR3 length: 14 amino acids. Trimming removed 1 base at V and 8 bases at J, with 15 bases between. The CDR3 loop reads CSARGMGSVDEQFF. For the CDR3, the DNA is TGCAGTGCTAGAGGTATGGGGAGCGTCGATGAGCAGTTCTTC.

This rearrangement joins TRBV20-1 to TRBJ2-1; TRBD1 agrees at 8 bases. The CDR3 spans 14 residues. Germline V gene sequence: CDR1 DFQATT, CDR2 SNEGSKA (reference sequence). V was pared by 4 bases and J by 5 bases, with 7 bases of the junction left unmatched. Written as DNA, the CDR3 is TGCAGTGCTATCAGACAGGGGCTGAACAATGAGCAGTTCTTC. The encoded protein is CSAIRQGLNNEQFF.

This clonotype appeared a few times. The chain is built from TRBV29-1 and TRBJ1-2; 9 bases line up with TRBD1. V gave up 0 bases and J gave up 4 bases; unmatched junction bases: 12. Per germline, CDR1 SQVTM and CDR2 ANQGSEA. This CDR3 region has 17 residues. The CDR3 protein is CSVEDPAPGQGIYGYTF. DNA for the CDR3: TGCAGCGTTGAAGACCCAGCACCGGGACAGGGAATCTATGGCTACACCTTC.

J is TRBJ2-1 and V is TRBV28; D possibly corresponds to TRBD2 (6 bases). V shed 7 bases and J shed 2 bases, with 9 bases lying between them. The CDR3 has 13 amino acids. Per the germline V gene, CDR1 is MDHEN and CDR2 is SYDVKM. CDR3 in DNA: TGTGCCAGCAACCGGGGGACCTACAATGAGCAGTTCTTC. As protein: CASNRGTYNEQFF.

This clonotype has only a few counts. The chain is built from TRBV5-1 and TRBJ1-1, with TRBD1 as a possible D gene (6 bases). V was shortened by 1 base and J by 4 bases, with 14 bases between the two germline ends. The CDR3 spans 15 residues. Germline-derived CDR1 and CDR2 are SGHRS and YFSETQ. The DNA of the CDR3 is TGCGCCAGCAGCTTGCCCGGACAGCTCCTCACTGAAGCTTTCTTT. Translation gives CASSLPGQLLTEAFF.

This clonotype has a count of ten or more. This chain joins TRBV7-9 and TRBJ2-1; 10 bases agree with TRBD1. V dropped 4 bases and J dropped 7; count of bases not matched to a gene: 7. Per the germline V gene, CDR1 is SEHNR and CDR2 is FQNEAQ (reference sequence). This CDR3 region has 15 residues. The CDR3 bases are TGTGCCAGCAGCTCGACAGGGGGCGCGGGTAATGAGCAGTTCTTC. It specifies CASSSTGGAGNEQFF.

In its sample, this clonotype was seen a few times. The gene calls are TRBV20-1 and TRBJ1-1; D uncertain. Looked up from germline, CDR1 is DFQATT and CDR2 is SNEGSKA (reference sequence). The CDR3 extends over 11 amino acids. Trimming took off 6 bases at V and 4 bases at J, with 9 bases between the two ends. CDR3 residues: CSASGATEAFF. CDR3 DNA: TGCAGTGCCTCGGGTGCCACTGAAGCTTTCTTT.

The CDR3, as DNA: TGTGCCAGCAGCCAAGATCGGGGCCTAAGAGGGAACTATGGCTACACCTTC. It translates to CASSQDRGLRGNYGYTF. The chain combines TRBV3-1 with TRBJ1-2, with D perhaps matching TRBD1 (5 bases). The CDR3 is made up of 17 amino acids. Trimming took 0 bases from V and 2 from J, leaving 16 bases between them. Germline lookup yields CDR1 LGHDT and CDR2 YNNKEL (reference sequence).

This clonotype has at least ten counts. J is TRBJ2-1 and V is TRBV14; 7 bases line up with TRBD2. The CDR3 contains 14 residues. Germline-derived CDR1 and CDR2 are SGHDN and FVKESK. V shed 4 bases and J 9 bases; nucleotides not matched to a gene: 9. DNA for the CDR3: TGTGCCAGCAGCCTAAGCGGACTAGTCCGTGAGCAGTTCTTC. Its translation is CASSLSGLVREQFF. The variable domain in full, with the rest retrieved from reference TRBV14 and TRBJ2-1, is EAGVTQFPSHSVIEKGQTVTLRCDPISGHDNLYWYRRVMGKEIKFLLHFVKESKQDESGMPNNRFLAERTGGTYSTLKVQPAELEDSGVYFCASSLSGLVREQFFGPGTRLTVL.

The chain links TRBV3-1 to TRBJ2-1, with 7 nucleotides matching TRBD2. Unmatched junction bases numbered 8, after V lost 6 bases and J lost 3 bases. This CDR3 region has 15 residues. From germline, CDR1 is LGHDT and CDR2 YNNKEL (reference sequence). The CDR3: CASRRSGTYYNEQFF. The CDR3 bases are TGTGCCAGCAGACGGAGCGGGACCTACTACAATGAGCAGTTCTTC.

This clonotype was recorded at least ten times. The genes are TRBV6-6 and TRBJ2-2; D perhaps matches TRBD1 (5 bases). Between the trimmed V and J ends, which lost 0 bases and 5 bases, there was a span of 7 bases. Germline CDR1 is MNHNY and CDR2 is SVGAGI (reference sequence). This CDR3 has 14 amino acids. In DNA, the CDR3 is TGTGCCAGCAGTTACTCGAAGGGGACCGGGGAGCTGTTTTTT. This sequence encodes CASSYSKGTGELFF.

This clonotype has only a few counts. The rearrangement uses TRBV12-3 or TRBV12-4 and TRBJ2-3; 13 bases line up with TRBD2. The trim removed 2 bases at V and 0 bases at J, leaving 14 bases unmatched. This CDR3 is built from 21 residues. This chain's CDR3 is CASSLRLGGLAGAPSTDTQYF. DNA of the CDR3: TGTGCCAGCAGTTTAAGGCTAGGAGGACTAGCGGGGGCGCCGAGCACAGATACGCAGTATTTT.

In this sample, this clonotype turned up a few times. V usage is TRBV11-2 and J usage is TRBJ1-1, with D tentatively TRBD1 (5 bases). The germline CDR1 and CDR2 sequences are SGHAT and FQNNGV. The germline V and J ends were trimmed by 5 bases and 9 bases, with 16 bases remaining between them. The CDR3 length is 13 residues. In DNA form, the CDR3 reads TGTGCCAGCAGCCCAGGTGGGGGGGTGCAAGCTTTCTTT. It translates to CASSPGGGVQAFF.

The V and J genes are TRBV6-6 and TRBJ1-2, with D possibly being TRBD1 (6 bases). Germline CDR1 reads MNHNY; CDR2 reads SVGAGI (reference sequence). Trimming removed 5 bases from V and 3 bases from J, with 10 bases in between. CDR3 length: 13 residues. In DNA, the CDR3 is TGTGCCAGCAGTATCCGACAGGACTATGGCTACACCTTC. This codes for CASSIRQDYGYTF.

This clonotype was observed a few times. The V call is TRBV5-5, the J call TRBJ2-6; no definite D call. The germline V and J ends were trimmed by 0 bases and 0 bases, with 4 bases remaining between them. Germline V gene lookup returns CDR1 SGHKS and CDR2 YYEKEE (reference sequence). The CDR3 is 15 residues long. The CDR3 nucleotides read TGTGCCAGCAGCTTGGGGAACTCTGGGGCCAACGTCCTGACTTTC. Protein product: CASSLGNSGANVLTF.

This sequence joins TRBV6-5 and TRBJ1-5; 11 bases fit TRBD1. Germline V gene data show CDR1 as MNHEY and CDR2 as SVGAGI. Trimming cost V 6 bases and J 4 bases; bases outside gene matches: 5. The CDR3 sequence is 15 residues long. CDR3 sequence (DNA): TGTGCCAGCAGGGACAGGGGGCTAGGAAATCAGCCCCAGCATTTT. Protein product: CASRDRGLGNQPQHF.

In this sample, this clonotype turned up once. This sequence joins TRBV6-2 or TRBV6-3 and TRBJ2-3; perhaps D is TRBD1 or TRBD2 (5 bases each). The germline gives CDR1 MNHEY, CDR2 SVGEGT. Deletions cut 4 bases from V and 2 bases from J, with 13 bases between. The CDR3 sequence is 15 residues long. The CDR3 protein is CASSSGTVLTDTQYF. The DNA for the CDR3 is TGTGCCAGCAGTTCCGGGACCGTACTCACAGATACGCAGTATTTT.

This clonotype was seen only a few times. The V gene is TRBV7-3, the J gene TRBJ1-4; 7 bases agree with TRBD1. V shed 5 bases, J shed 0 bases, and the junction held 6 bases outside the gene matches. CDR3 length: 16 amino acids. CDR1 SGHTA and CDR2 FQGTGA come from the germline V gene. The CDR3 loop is CASSRDSPTTNEKLFF. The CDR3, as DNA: TGTGCCAGCAGCCGGGACAGCCCAACAACTAATGAAAAACTGTTTTTT.

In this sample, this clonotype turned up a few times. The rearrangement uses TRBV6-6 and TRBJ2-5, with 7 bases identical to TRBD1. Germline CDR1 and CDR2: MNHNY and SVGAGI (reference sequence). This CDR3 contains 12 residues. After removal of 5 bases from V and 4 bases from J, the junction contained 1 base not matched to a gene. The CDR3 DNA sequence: TGTGCCAGCAGTACAGGGGCAGAGACCCAGTACTTC. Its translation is CASSTGAETQYF.

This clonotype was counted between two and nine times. CDR3 in amino acids: CSARSDRNYGYTF. The CDR3 DNA is TGCAGCGCCCGGTCGGACAGGAACTATGGCTACACCTTC. The chain carries TRBV29-1 and TRBJ1-2; 7 bases map to TRBD1. With 7 bases clipped from V and 2 bases from J, the junction kept 7 bases outside the gene matches. The CDR3 loop spans 13 amino acids. CDR1 is SQVTM and CDR2 is ANQGSEA in the germline V gene.

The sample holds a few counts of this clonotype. The DNA of the CDR3 is TGTGCCAGCAGCTTGGGCTCCGCCGAAGCAGCTTTCTTT. Translated: CASSLGSAEAAFF. The chain couples TRBV5-6 to TRBJ1-1; D ambiguous. The V gene lost 0 bases and the J gene lost 10 bases, with 13 bases spanning the gap. Germline V gene data show CDR1 as SGHDT and CDR2 as YYEEEE. This CDR3 region has 13 residues.

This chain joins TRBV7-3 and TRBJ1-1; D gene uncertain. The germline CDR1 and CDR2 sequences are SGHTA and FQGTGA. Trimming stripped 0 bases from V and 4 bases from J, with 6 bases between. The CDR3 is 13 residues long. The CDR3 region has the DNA TGTGCCAGCAGCTTAACGCGAATCACTGAAGCTTTCTTT. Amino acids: CASSLTRITEAFF.

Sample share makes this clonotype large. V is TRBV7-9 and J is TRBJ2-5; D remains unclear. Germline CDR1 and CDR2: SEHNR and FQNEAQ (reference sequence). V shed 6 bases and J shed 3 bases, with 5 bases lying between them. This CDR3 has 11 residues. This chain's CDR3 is CASRQEETQYF. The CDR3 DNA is TGTGCCAGCAGGCAGGAAGAGACCCAGTACTTC.